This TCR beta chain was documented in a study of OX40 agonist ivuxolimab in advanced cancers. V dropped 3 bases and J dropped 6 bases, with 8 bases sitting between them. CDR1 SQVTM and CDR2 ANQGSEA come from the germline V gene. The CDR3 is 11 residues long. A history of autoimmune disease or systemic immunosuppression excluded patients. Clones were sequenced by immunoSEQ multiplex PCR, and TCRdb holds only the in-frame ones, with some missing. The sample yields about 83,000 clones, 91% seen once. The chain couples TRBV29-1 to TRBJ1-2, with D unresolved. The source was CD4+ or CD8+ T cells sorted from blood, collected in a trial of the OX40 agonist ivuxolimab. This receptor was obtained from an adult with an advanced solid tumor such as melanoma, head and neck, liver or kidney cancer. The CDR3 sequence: CSVDEDHGYTF. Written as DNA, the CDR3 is TGCAGCGTTGATGAGGACCATGGCTACACCTTC. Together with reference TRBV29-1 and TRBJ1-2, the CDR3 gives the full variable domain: SAVISQKPSRDICQRGTSLTIQCQVDSQVTMMFWYRQQPGQSLTLIATANQGSEATYESGFVIDKFPISRPNLTFSTLTVSNMSPEDSSIYLCSVDEDHGYTFGSGTRLTVV.